The T cell receptor beta chain described here comes from a study of identical twins. The CDR3 consists of 15 residues. The V gene end was trimmed by 0 bases and the J gene end by 5 bases; junction bases not matched to a gene: 6. Germline CDR1 is SQVTM and CDR2 is ANQGSEA. A single record per CDR3 protein comes from TCRdb applying MiXCR to the 5' RACE reads. The table includes about 190,000 distinct CDR3 sequences, roughly 15% detected once. This clonotype has more than one count but fewer than ten. These same data were also listed under a study on T cells expressing NK-cell markers. That work adds: The study drew TCR beta repertoires from sorted CD3+CD56+NKG2C+, CD3+CD56+NKG2C- and CD3+CD56-NKG2C+ T cells. Of the CD8+ T cells in more than five donors, about 1.0-7.0% belonged to dominant NKG2C+ clonotypes.

The clonotype originates from a woman in her late teens or twenties in good health. V and J are TRBV29-1 and TRBJ2-7; 11 bases match TRBD2. Sequencing was performed on CD8+ T cells sorted from blood. CDR3 DNA: TGCAGCGTTGAAGATAGGGGACTAGCGGTACACGAGCAGTACTTC. It specifies CSVEDRGLAVHEQYF.